Listed here are 11 T cell receptor beta chains from one sample, sequenced in a study of T-cell reconstitution after alpha-beta-depleted transplantation in children. Unique molecular identifiers featured in how the TCRbeta library was prepared. TCRdb redid the calling of the PCR reads with MiXCR, one entry per CDR3 protein. This repertoire shows approximately 190,000 distinct CDR3 sequences, around 9.2% found once; its top ten account for roughly 35%. This material consisted of PBMCs, mostly from graft donor cells, taken 360 days after TCRalphabeta/CD19-depleted stem cell transplant. The receptors shown here come from a male patient between 2 and 10 years old who had a stem cell transplant for acute myeloid leukemia, so the T cells may come from the graft donor.

In its sample, this clonotype was seen many times. This chain connects TRBV20-1 to TRBJ2-5; D uncertain. This CDR3 contains 13 residues. V was clipped by 5 bases and J by 1 base, with 11 bases between them. Germline CDR1 and CDR2: DFQATT and SNEGSKA (reference sequence). CDR3: CSAFLGFQETQYF. In DNA, the CDR3 is TGCAGTGCTTTTCTTGGATTCCAAGAGACCCAGTACTTC.

This clonotype was seen at least ten times. The DNA for the CDR3 is TGCAGCGTTGTACAGGGACCTCAAGAGACCCAGTACTTC. Translated: CSVVQGPQETQYF. V gene TRBV29-1 combines with J gene TRBJ2-5; the D gene is possibly TRBD1 (6 bases). The germline V and J ends were trimmed by 4 bases and 2 bases, with 11 bases remaining between them. Germline V gene lookup returns CDR1 SQVTM and CDR2 ANQGSEA. The CDR3 totals 13 residues.

This chain connects TRBV4-1 to TRBJ2-7; D is unresolved. The CDR3 runs to 14 residues. Trimming cost V 0 bases and J 6 bases, with 12 bases left between them. Germline V CDR1 and CDR2: MGHRA, YSYEKL. The DNA for the CDR3 is TGCGCCAGCAGCCAAGAGAGGCCAGGCGGCGAGCAGTACTTC. Encoded protein: CASSQERPGGEQYF.

V usage is TRBV9 and J usage is TRBJ1-5, with a tentative D call TRBD1 (6 bases). CDR3 length: 15 amino acids. V was trimmed by 4 bases and J by 7 bases, leaving 18 bases between them. The germline gives CDR1 SGDLS, CDR2 YYNGEE. The chain's CDR3 is CASSYTGTRDQPQHF. The CDR3 DNA sequence: TGTGCCAGCAGCTACACCGGGACAAGAGACCAGCCCCAGCATTTT. Looking up the rest from reference TRBV9 and TRBJ1-5 gives the full variable domain: DSGVTQTPKHLITATGQRVTLRCSPRSGDLSVYWYQQSLDQGLQFLIQYYNGEERAKGNILERFSAQQFPDLHSELNLSSLELGDSALYFCASSYTGTRDQPQHFGDGTRLSIL.

In this sample, this clonotype turned up a few times. The V gene is TRBV14, the J gene TRBJ2-2; D ambiguous. The CDR3 loop spans 14 amino acids. CDR1 and CDR2 (germline): SGHDN, FVKESK. The germline V and J ends were trimmed by 1 base and 4 bases, with 7 bases remaining between them. In nucleotides, the CDR3 is TGTGCCAGCAGCCAAGCAGGACGCACCGGGGAGCTGTTTTTT. Its protein product is CASSQAGRTGELFF.

CDR3 residues: CSVARGGSYNSPLHF. CDR3 bases: TGCAGTGTAGCGAGGGGGGGCTCCTATAATTCACCCCTCCACTTT. The chain recombines TRBV20-1 with TRBJ1-6, with a possible D match to TRBD1 (6 bases). This CDR3 is built from 15 residues. Germline V gene lookup returns CDR1 DFQATT and CDR2 SNEGSKA (reference sequence). The V end was cut by 7 bases, the J end by 0 bases, with 13 bases between.

Remarks on this clonotype: One base away lies a much larger clone, so this may be a sequencing read error. The rearrangement joins TRBV10-3 to TRBJ1-4; D not resolved. Germline V gene data show CDR1 as ENHRY and CDR2 as SYGVKD. CDR3 length: 13 amino acids. This CDR3 reads CAFSPAVNEKLFF. The CDR3 nucleotides are TGTGCCTTCAGTCCGGCAGTGAATGAAAAACTGTTTTTT.

J is TRBJ1-5 and V is TRBV12-3 or TRBV12-4; TRBD1 matches at 7 bases. J was trimmed by 0 bases and V by 5 bases; bases with no gene match: 4. The CDR3 has 15 amino acids. The CDR3 bases are TGTGCCAGCAGTACGCGGACAGGTAGCAATCAGCCCCAGCATTTT. Translation: CASSTRTGSNQPQHF.

This clonotype was seen repeatedly, ten times or more. V and J are TRBV15 and TRBJ2-1; the match to TRBD2 covers 7 bases. Unmatched junction bases numbered 2, after V lost 3 bases and J lost 0 bases. CDR1 LNHNV and CDR2 YYDKDF come from the germline V gene (reference sequence). This CDR3 contains 15 residues. The CDR3 DNA sequence: TGTGCCACCAGCAGGCAGCGGGGCTCCTACAATGAGCAGTTCTTC. This sequence encodes CATSRQRGSYNEQFF.

In its sample, this clonotype was seen many times. The genes are TRBV29-1 and TRBJ2-7, with D maybe TRBD1 (5 bases). Germline loops: CDR1 SQVTM, CDR2 ANQGSEA. Trimming stripped 3 bases from V and 3 bases from J, with 9 bases between. There are 12 residues in the CDR3. The CDR3 here is CSVETAYYEQYF. Here the CDR3 DNA reads TGCAGCGTTGAGACAGCCTACTACGAGCAGTACTTC.

This chain links TRBV10-2 with TRBJ2-3, with 11 bases identical to TRBD2. CDR3 length: 15 residues. Per the germline V gene, CDR1 is WSHSY and CDR2 is SAAADI. The J segment lost 6 bases and the V segment lost 6 bases, leaving 8 bases of the junction unmatched. CDR3 in amino acids: CASRAVAGGTDTQYF. For the CDR3, the DNA is TGCGCCAGCAGAGCTGTAGCGGGGGGGACGGATACGCAGTATTTT.